What follows are 8 T cell receptor beta chains derived from one specimen sequenced in a study of CXCR3-negative and CXCR3-positive naive CD8 T cells (dated by TCRdb to 2018 to 2020). TCRdb shows the sequencer as NextSeq 550. The Human TCR Profiling Kit (MiLaboratory) was used to make UMI-labeled 5' RACE TRB cDNA libraries. TCRdb reprocessed the reads and provides one entry for every CDR3 protein sequence; no DNA is given. The sample's clone listing holds 46,000 or so distinct CDR3 sequences. Roughly 2.4% of the sample is in the top ten clones. The source material was naive CXCR3- CD8+ T cells from blood. The cell subset or site label for this specimen denotes: CD45RO-CCR7+CD27+CD95- naive CD8+ T cells lacking CXCR3 (TNR3-). The receptors shown here come from a human donor in good health. Some clones in this sample may be carry-over from other donors' samples.

The chain uses TRBV28 and TRBJ2-3. The CDR3 spans 15 residues. Germline V gives CDR1 MDHEN, CDR2 SYDVKM. This CDR3 reads CASSLGGASTDTQYF. Using reference TRBV28 and TRBJ2-3 for the parts outside the CDR3, the full variable domain is DVKVTQSSRYLVKRTGEKVFLECVQDMDHENMFWYRQDPGLGLRLIYFSYDVKMKEKGDIPEGYSVSREKKERFSLILESASTNQTSMYLCASSLGGASTDTQYFGPGTRLTVL.

V and J are TRBV11-2 and TRBJ2-3; TCRdb lists TRBD2, though no DNA is available to test this call. The CDR3 spans 15 residues. The germline V gene encodes CDR1 SGHAT and CDR2 FQNNGV. The CDR3 loop is CASSTGTSGTDTQYF. Full variable domain (missing parts from reference TRBV11-2 and TRBJ2-3): EAGVAQSPRYKIIEKRQSVAFWCNPISGHATLYWYQQILGQGPKLLIQFQNNGVVDDSQLPKDRFSAERLKGVDSTLKIQPAKLEDSAVYLCASSTGTSGTDTQYFGPGTRLTVL.

The rearrangement links TRBV24-1 to TRBJ1-1. Germline values: CDR1 KGHDR, CDR2 SFDVKD. This CDR3 contains 12 residues. This CDR3 reads CATSVGDTEAFF.

The rearrangement uses TRBV4-1 and TRBJ2-1; TCRdb indicates TRBD1, and absent DNA this call remains unverified. CDR3 length: 16 amino acids. Germline V gives CDR1 MGHRA, CDR2 YSYEKL. The CDR3 region is CASSQPGPPVGNEQFF.

J is TRBJ1-4 and V is TRBV4-1; TCRdb returns TRBD1, unconfirmable since there is no DNA. CDR3 length: 15 amino acids. Germline V CDR1 and CDR2: MGHRA, YSYEKL. This CDR3 is CASSDGQNLNEKLFF.

V usage is TRBV29-1 and J usage is TRBJ1-3. Germline lookup yields CDR1 SQVTM and CDR2 ANQGSEA. The CDR3 sequence is 12 residues long. CDR3 region: CSGGTSGNTIYF.

The CDR3: CASSLAARETQYF. This sequence joins TRBV28 and TRBJ2-5. This CDR3 comprises 13 residues. Germline CDR1 reads MDHEN; CDR2 reads SYDVKM.

J is TRBJ2-7 and V is TRBV28. CDR3 length equals 12 residues. Germline CDR1 MDHEN, CDR2 SYDVKM. The CDR3 sequence is CASSFLSYEQYF.